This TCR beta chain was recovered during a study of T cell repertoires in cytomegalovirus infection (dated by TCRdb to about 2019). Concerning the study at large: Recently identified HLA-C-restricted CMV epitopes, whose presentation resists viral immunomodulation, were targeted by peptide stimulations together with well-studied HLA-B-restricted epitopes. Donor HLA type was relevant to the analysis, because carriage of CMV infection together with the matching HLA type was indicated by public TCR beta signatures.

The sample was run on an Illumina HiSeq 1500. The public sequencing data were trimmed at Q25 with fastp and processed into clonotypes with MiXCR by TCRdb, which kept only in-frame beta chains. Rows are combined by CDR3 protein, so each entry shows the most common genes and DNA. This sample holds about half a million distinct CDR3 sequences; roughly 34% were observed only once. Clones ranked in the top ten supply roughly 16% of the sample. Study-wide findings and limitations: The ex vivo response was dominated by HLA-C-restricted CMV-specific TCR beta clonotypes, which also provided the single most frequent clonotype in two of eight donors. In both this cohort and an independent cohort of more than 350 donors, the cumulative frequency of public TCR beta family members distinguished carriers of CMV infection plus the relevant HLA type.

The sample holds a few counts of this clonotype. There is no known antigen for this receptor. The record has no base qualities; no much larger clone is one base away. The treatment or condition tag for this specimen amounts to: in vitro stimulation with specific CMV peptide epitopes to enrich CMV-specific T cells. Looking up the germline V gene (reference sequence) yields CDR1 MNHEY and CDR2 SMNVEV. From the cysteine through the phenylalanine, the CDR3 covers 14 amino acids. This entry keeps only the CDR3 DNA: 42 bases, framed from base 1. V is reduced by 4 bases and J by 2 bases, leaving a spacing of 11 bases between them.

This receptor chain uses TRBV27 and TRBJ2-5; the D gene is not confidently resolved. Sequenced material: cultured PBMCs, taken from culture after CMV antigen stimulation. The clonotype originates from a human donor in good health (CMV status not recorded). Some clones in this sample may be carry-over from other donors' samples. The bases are TGTGCCAGCAGTTCAGGACCGATACAAGAGACCCAGTACTTC. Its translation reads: CASSSGPIQETQYF.